This T cell receptor (beta chain) was recovered during a study of blood T cell repertoires in COVID-19. On the study more broadly: COVID-19 samples collected from the United States, Italy and Spain covered acute and convalescent phases. PBMCs, B-cell-depleted T cells, or T cells provided the cDNA or gDNA that made up the material.

Trimming took off 3 bases at V and 3 bases at J, with 7 bases between the two ends. Germline V gene lookup returns CDR1 MNHEY and CDR2 SMNVEV (reference sequence). This CDR3 spans 13 amino acids. Original methodology: Amplifying reference gene primers gave estimates of nucleated cell counts. Sequencing was performed with immunoSEQ multiplex PCR; in TCRdb, only in-frame clones are kept and a portion is missing. D and trimming come from the DNA, and the V and J calls and clone size come from that table. This table holds around 300,000 clones, around 87% found once. This chain joins TRBV27 and TRBJ2-3; D unclear. Sample: peripheral blood. This TCR was sampled from a man younger than 35 with active or convalescent COVID-19. The CDR3 sequence is CASSFLSTDTQYF. The CDR3 bases are TGTGCCAGCAGTTTTCTAAGTACAGATACGCAGTATTTT.